The clone carrying this T cell receptor beta chain was found once. The data are from a study of blood T cell repertoires in COVID-19. The wider study: Samples came from the United States, Italy and Spain, spanning acute and convalescent COVID-19. PBMCs, B-cell-depleted T cells, or T cells were the source of the cDNA or gDNA that made up the material.

Original processing notes: By means of reference gene primer amplification, nucleated cell counts were estimated. Profiled with immunoSEQ multiplex PCR; TCRdb holds only in-frame clones, not every one. D and trimming were read from the DNA, whereas the V and J calls and clone size are those reported in that table. The table lists about 260,000 clones, about 89% of them singletons, with around 10% in the top ten. V shed 7 bases and J shed 7 bases, with 16 bases lying between them. CDR1 and CDR2 from the germline V gene are SQVTM and ANQGSEA. The CDR3 is 12 amino acids. Sample: peripheral blood. V is TRBV29-1 and J is TRBJ1-2; no clear D. This clonotype was sampled from a man aged 35-49 years who had recovered from COVID-19. In nucleotides, the CDR3 is TGCAGCGGGTCTTCTCACCTCGGTGGCTACACCTTC. Residues: CSGSSHLGGYTF.